The 18 T cell receptor beta chains given below trace back to one sample, sequenced in a study of blood T cell repertoires in COVID-19. Method: immunoSEQ multiplex PCR; TCRdb's copy keeps in-frame clones and lacks some. Seen here are 85,000 to 120,000 clones, less than 80% observed once, and the top ten hold 6.2%. The sample comprised peripheral blood. The source of these receptors is an older man with COVID-19, enrolled during active disease.

The chain uses TRBV24-1 and TRBJ1-5; 8 positions match TRBD1. V gave up 3 bases and J gave up 5 bases; unmatched junction bases: 5. Germline V gene sequence: CDR1 KGHDR, CDR2 SFDVKD. The CDR3 is 15 residues long. CDR3 residues: CATSDGQGDYQPQHF. The CDR3 DNA sequence: TGTGCCACCAGTGATGGACAGGGAGACTATCAGCCCCAGCATTTT.

The rearrangement uses TRBV5-6 and TRBJ1-2, with D maybe TRBD1 (6 bases). CDR1 is SGHDT and CDR2 is YYEEEE in the germline V gene. V was clipped by 2 bases and J by 8 bases, with 28 bases between them. The CDR3 is 18 amino acids. This chain's CDR3 is CASSFRPGTTSEVGGYTF. In nucleotides, the CDR3 is TGTGCCAGCAGCTTTCGCCCCGGGACAACTTCCGAAGTTGGAGGCTACACCTTC.

The chain employs TRBV24-1 and TRBJ2-3; TRBD1 might be the D (5 bases). Germline V CDR1 and CDR2: KGHDR, SFDVKD. Trimming shortened V by 7 bases and J by 6 bases, and 16 bases separated the two germline ends. This CDR3 is 14 amino acids long. The CDR3 spells CATRAGLSSDTQYF. The CDR3 nucleotides are TGTGCCACCAGGGCAGGGTTGTCGTCGGATACGCAGTATTTT.

The gene calls are TRBV5-1 and TRBJ1-1; a possible D gene is TRBD1 (6 bases). The CDR3 length is 17 residues. Germline CDR1 reads SGHRS; CDR2 reads YFSETQ. Trimming took 0 bases from V and 0 from J, leaving 15 bases between them. The chain's CDR3 is CASSLATGPNLNTEAFF. The CDR3 DNA is TGCGCCAGCAGCTTGGCGACAGGCCCAAATTTGAACACTGAAGCTTTCTTT. Variable domain in full (rest from reference TRBV5-1 and TRBJ1-1): KAGVTQTPRYLIKTRGQQVTLSCSPISGHRSVSWYQQTPGQGLQFLFEYFSETQRNKGNFPGRFSGRQFSNSRSEMNVSTLELGDSALYLCASSLATGPNLNTEAFFGQGTRLTVV.

This clone appeared a few times. The junction departs from germline at one end; a sequencing error may be responsible. The gene calls are TRBV29-1 and TRBJ2-5; D unresolved. CDR1 and CDR2 (germline): SQVTM, ANQGSEA. This CDR3 has 10 residues. The CDR3: CSVGRETQYF. The CDR3 DNA reads as TGCAGTGTTGGCCGGGAGACCCAGTACTTC.

This clone came up once. V and J are TRBV5-4 and TRBJ2-1, with 8 bases matching TRBD2. Germline V lookup: CDR1 SGHNT, CDR2 YYREEE (reference sequence). Losses at the gene ends were 2 bases for V and 6 bases for J; bases not matched to a gene: 7. CDR3 length: 15 residues. Written as DNA, the CDR3 is TGTGCCAGCAGCTTAGACCTCGGGAGGGGCAATGAGCAGTTCTTC. Its translation is CASSLDLGRGNEQFF.

This chain joins TRBV5-8 and TRBJ1-5, with a tentative D call TRBD1 (6 bases). Germline V gene lookup returns CDR1 SGHTS and CDR2 YDEGEE. This CDR3 is 17 amino acids long. The V end lost 4 bases, the J end lost 4 bases, and 21 bases lay between the germline ends. The CDR3 region has the DNA TGTGCCAGCAGCCCAGGGCGGGGGCGCATTCGAAATCAGCCCCAGCATTTT. Its protein product is CASSPGRGRIRNQPQHF.

The rearrangement links TRBV28 to TRBJ1-1, with 7 positions matching TRBD1. The germline V gene has CDR1 MDHEN and CDR2 SYDVKM. Trimming removed 8 bases from V and 2 bases from J; junction bases left unmatched: 11. This CDR3 contains 15 residues. For the CDR3, the DNA is TGTGCCAGCGTAACCTCCGGGACAGCAAACACTGAAGCTTTCTTT. It translates to CASVTSGTANTEAFF.

The V and J genes are TRBV7-2 and TRBJ2-7, with D unresolved. V was shortened by 4 bases and J by 3 bases, with 4 bases between the two germline ends. CDR1 SGHTA and CDR2 FQGNSA come from the germline V gene. The CDR3 contains 11 residues. This chain's CDR3 is CASSSNYEQYF. CDR3 DNA sequence: TGTGCCAGCAGCTCAAACTACGAGCAGTACTTC.

The chain has TRBV25-1 and TRBJ1-4; 8 nucleotides line up with TRBD1. V lost 4 bases to trimming and J lost 8 bases; unmatched junction nucleotides: 6. This CDR3 spans 14 amino acids. Germline CDR1 is MGHDK and CDR2 is SYGVNS. CDR3 sequence: CASSAGGALEKLFF. CDR3 bases: TGTGCCAGCAGTGCAGGGGGCGCATTAGAAAAACTGTTTTTT.

V gene TRBV11-2 combines with J gene TRBJ1-3, with 7 bases matching TRBD1. The CDR3 runs to 14 residues. V gave up 4 bases and J gave up 4 bases; unmatched junction bases: 4. The germline gives CDR1 SGHAT, CDR2 FQNNGV. CDR3 in DNA: TGTGCCAGCAGCTATGGGACAGAAGGAAACACCATATATTTT. Its translation: CASSYGTEGNTIYF.

J is TRBJ2-3 and V is TRBV7-2; 9 nucleotides match TRBD2. With 3 bases clipped from V and 1 base from J, the junction kept 2 bases outside the gene matches. The germline V gene encodes CDR1 SGHTA and CDR2 FQGNSA. The CDR3 is made up of 15 amino acids. The CDR3 DNA follows: TGTGCCAGCAGCTTTAGCGGGAGCGGCACAGATACGCAGTATTTT. It is translated as CASSFSGSGTDTQYF.

The rearrangement joins TRBV4-1 to TRBJ1-5; TRBD1 matches at 7 bases. Germline V gives CDR1 MGHRA, CDR2 YSYEKL. The CDR3 is 18 amino acids. After removal of 0 bases from V and 4 bases from J, the junction contained 12 bases not matched to a gene. CDR3 in amino acids: CASSQETWTGFVNQPQHF. The CDR3 DNA is TGCGCCAGCAGCCAAGAAACTTGGACAGGATTTGTTAATCAGCCCCAGCATTTT.

The table lists this clone with a count of one. This sequence joins TRBV5-4 and TRBJ2-7; D might be TRBD1 (6 bases). CDR1 is SGHNT and CDR2 is YYREEE in the germline V gene (reference sequence). Trimming removed 0 bases from V and 0 bases from J, with 13 bases in between. This CDR3 contains 16 residues. CDR3 protein: CASSLGGDRFSYEQYF. The CDR3 DNA reads as TGTGCCAGCAGCTTGGGGGGCGACAGGTTCTCCTACGAGCAGTACTTC. The complete variable domain, with remaining parts taken from reference TRBV5-4 and TRBJ2-7, reads ETGVTQSPTHLIKTRGQQVTLRCSSQSGHNTVSWYQQALGQGPQFIFQYYREEENGRGNFPPRFSGLQFPNYSSELNVNALELDDSALYLCASSLGGDRFSYEQYFGPGTRLTVT.

The chain couples TRBV2 to TRBJ1-4, with 8 bases matching TRBD1. Germline CDR1 SNHLY, CDR2 FYNNEI. The V gene end was trimmed by 7 bases and the J gene end by 5 bases; junction bases not matched to a gene: 9. The CDR3 totals 15 residues. This CDR3 is CASTREGQVNEKLFF. The CDR3 DNA is TGTGCCAGCACCAGAGAGGGACAGGTCAATGAAAAACTGTTTTTT. The variable domain in full, with the rest retrieved from reference TRBV2 and TRBJ1-4, is EPEVTQTPSHQVTQMGQEVILRCVPISNHLYFYWYRQILGQKVEFLVSFYNNEISEKSEIFDDQFSVERPDGSNFTLKIRSTKLEDSAMYFCASTREGQVNEKLFFGSGTQLSVL.

This chain links TRBV20-1 with TRBJ1-1; D is unresolved. Germline V gene sequence: CDR1 DFQATT, CDR2 SNEGSKA (reference sequence). The CDR3 has 14 amino acids. Deletions cut 3 bases from V and 2 bases from J, with 13 bases between. The CDR3 nucleotides read TGCAGTGCTAGTGGTTCGGCAGGAAACACTGAAGCTTTCTTT. Residues: CSASGSAGNTEAFF.

The V call is TRBV6-5, the J call TRBJ2-7, with 7 bases that match TRBD1. The germline CDR1 and CDR2 sequences are MNHEY and SVGAGI. Unmatched junction bases numbered 9, after V lost 7 bases and J lost 12 bases. The CDR3 spans 11 residues. The CDR3 nucleotides read TGTGCCAGCAAGGAAACAGGGGCGGGGTACTTC. Encoded protein: CASKETGAGYF.

V usage is TRBV19 and J usage is TRBJ1-6; TRBD1 matches 7 bases. Germline CDR1 LNHDA, CDR2 SQIVND (reference sequence). This CDR3 has 13 amino acids. V lost 8 bases, J lost 3 bases, and 1 base stayed unmatched. Here the CDR3 DNA reads TGTGCCAGTCGGGACAGCTATAATTCACCCCTCCACTTT. Translated, it gives CASRDSYNSPLHF.